The 25 T cell receptor beta chains below were found in one sample sequenced in a study of sequential checkpoint blockade in melanoma. Sequencing used immunoSEQ multiplex PCR; TCRdb keeps in-frame clones, though not all of them. The sample comprises some 14,000 clones, 77% of which are singletons, and around 30% rests with the top ten. Treatment described: randomized to nivolumab then ipilimumab (arm A) or the reverse (arm B). The material sequenced was CD8+ T cells sorted from blood (inferred from file names), taken from a patient given nivolumab and ipilimumab in sequence. These receptors were collected from a human donor with melanoma.

The genes are TRBV4-3 and TRBJ2-7; tentative D call: TRBD1 (6 bases). V gave up 0 bases and J gave up 5 bases, with 8 bases separating them. The CDR3 runs 13 residues. CDR1 LGHNA and CDR2 YSLEER come from the germline V gene. The CDR3 bases are TGCGCCAGCAGCCAAGACAGGGGCCACGAGCAGTACTTC. As protein: CASSQDRGHEQYF.

V and J are TRBV10-1 and TRBJ2-3; D possibly corresponds to TRBD2 (5 bases). This CDR3 is 14 amino acids long. V was pared by 3 bases and J by 3 bases, with 10 bases between. Germline assignment: CDR1 WNHNN and CDR2 SYGVQD (reference sequence). Here the CDR3 DNA reads TGCGCCAGCAGTGATGGTAGCGCGACAGATACGCAGTATTTT. Translated, it gives CASSDGSATDTQYF.

The V and J genes are TRBV27 and TRBJ2-5, with D tentatively TRBD1 (5 bases). Trimming left V 5 bases short and J 2 bases short, with 12 bases between. The germline gives CDR1 MNHEY, CDR2 SMNVEV (reference sequence). CDR3 length: 14 amino acids. CDR3 sequence (DNA): TGTGCCAGCAGTCCGGTAGACAGACAAGAGACCCAGTACTTC. Residues: CASSPVDRQETQYF.

The chain couples TRBV5-4 to TRBJ2-3; 7 bases map to TRBD2. Trimming removed 4 bases from V and 5 bases from J; junction bases left unmatched: 1. This CDR3 is built from 12 residues. In germline, CDR1 is SGHNT, CDR2 YYREEE (reference sequence). The DNA of the CDR3 is TGTGCCAGCAGCATAGCGGGAGATACGCAGTATTTT. This codes for CASSIAGDTQYF. Supplemented by reference TRBV5-4 and TRBJ2-3, the full variable domain reads ETGVTQSPTHLIKTRGQQVTLRCSSQSGHNTVSWYQQALGQGPQFIFQYYREEENGRGNFPPRFSGLQFPNYSSELNVNALELDDSALYLCASSIAGDTQYFGPGTRLTVL.

The V call is TRBV4-3, the J call TRBJ2-3; 11 bases map to TRBD1. This CDR3 comprises 18 residues. CDR1 is LGHNA, CDR2 YSLEER, per germline. Trimming cost V 0 bases and J 4 bases; bases outside gene matches: 9. CDR3 region: CASSQDRSRTGGPDTQYF. DNA of the CDR3: TGCGCCAGCAGCCAAGATAGAAGCCGGACAGGGGGCCCAGATACGCAGTATTTT.

The chain couples TRBV7-9 to TRBJ2-1; 12 bases fit TRBD2. V gave up 1 base and J gave up 10 bases; unmatched junction bases: 8. Per germline, CDR1 SEHNR and CDR2 FQNEAQ (reference sequence). This CDR3 comprises 16 residues. The CDR3 is CASSLVASGRAKEQFF. The CDR3 nucleotides read TGTGCCAGCAGCTTAGTGGCTAGCGGGAGGGCGAAGGAGCAGTTCTTC.

V usage is TRBV28 and J usage is TRBJ1-5, with TRBD1 matching 10 bases. V lost 6 bases and J lost 2; bases outside the gene matches: 13. The germline V gene encodes CDR1 MDHEN and CDR2 SYDVKM. The CDR3 length is 18 residues. CDR3 DNA: TGTGCCAGCAGCCGAAGCTCCGGGACAGGGGTAGGCAATCAGCCCCAGCATTTT. Amino acids: CASSRSSGTGVGNQPQHF. Full variable domain (missing parts from reference TRBV28 and TRBJ1-5): DVKVTQSSRYLVKRTGEKVFLECVQDMDHENMFWYRQDPGLGLRLIYFSYDVKMKEKGDIPEGYSVSREKKERFSLILESASTNQTSMYLCASSRSSGTGVGNQPQHFGDGTRLSIL.

The V and J genes are TRBV2 and TRBJ2-1; TRBD2 is a possible D gene (5 bases). V gave up 7 bases and J gave up 6 bases, with 16 bases separating them. CDR3 length: 14 residues. Germline V gives CDR1 SNHLY, CDR2 FYNNEI. The CDR3 here is CASNRLADLNEQFF. The CDR3 coding sequence is TGTGCCAGCAACCGGCTAGCAGATCTCAATGAGCAGTTCTTC.

The V and J genes are TRBV4-3 and TRBJ2-3, with 9 bases that match TRBD2. Germline V gene sequence: CDR1 LGHNA, CDR2 YSLEER. The CDR3 loop spans 17 amino acids. V lost 0 bases to trimming and J lost 0 bases; unmatched junction nucleotides: 4. CDR3 DNA sequence: TGCGCCAGCAGCCAAGAGATAGCGGGAGTGAGCACAGATACGCAGTATTTT. It yields the protein CASSQEIAGVSTDTQYF.

This chain uses TRBV10-2 with TRBJ2-7, with 9 positions matching TRBD2. V gave up 7 bases and J gave up 3 bases; unmatched junction bases: 4. This CDR3 spans 13 amino acids. CDR1 is WSHSY, CDR2 SAAADI, per germline. The CDR3 loop is CASTGTSSYEQYF. Here the CDR3 DNA reads TGCGCCAGCACGGGGACTAGCAGCTACGAGCAGTACTTC.

This clone is classed as medium-sized. J is TRBJ2-7 and V is TRBV27; the D gene is possibly TRBD2 (5 bases). This CDR3 has 15 residues. The V end lost 5 bases, the J end lost 2 bases, and 16 bases lay between the germline ends. Germline values: CDR1 MNHEY, CDR2 SMNVEV (reference sequence). The CDR3 DNA is TGTGCCAGCAGTACCCGGCGGGCTTTCGCCTACGAGCAGTACTTC. Its protein is CASSTRRAFAYEQYF.

The rearrangement uses TRBV2 and TRBJ1-1; 7 nucleotides match TRBD1. CDR3 size: 14 residues. Germline trimming cut 4 bases from V and 3 bases from J; bases unmatched to any gene: 5. The germline gives CDR1 SNHLY, CDR2 FYNNEI. Here the CDR3 DNA reads TGTGCCAGCAGTGGGTGGCAGGGGGACACTGAAGCTTTCTTT. Translated, it gives CASSGWQGDTEAFF.

The V call is TRBV14, the J call TRBJ2-7; 11 bases are shared with TRBD2. This CDR3 has 15 amino acids. Germline-derived CDR1 and CDR2 are SGHDN and FVKESK. V shed 6 bases, J shed 0 bases, and the junction held 4 bases outside the gene matches. The CDR3 DNA reads as TGTGCCAGCAGTGTAACTAGCGGGAGCTCCTACGAGCAGTACTTC. This sequence encodes CASSVTSGSSYEQYF.

The chain links TRBV5-1 to TRBJ1-1; no definite D call. Looked up from germline, CDR1 is SGHRS and CDR2 is YFSETQ. V was pared by 4 bases and J by 3 bases, with 16 bases between. CDR3 length equals 15 residues. This CDR3 reads CASSPPGLGHTEAFF. In nucleotides, the CDR3 is TGCGCCAGCAGCCCCCCCGGTTTGGGCCACACTGAAGCTTTCTTT.

The chain carries TRBV28 and TRBJ2-7; 7 bases are a match to TRBD1. Unmatched junction bases numbered 12, after V lost 4 bases and J lost 3 bases. This CDR3 is built from 16 residues. Germline assignment: CDR1 MDHEN and CDR2 SYDVKM. The CDR3 DNA follows: TGTGCCAGCAGTTCAACTCGACAGGGCCCAGACTACGAGCAGTACTTC. The encoded protein is CASSSTRQGPDYEQYF.

The rearrangement joins TRBV14 to TRBJ2-7, with D possibly matching TRBD1 (5 bases). V lost 4 bases, J lost 1 base, and 11 bases lay in between. This CDR3 contains 14 residues. Germline lookup yields CDR1 SGHDN and CDR2 FVKESK. CDR3 region: CASSPQRQSYEQYF. In DNA form, the CDR3 reads TGTGCCAGCAGCCCCCAACGACAGTCCTACGAGCAGTACTTC.

This clone was observed a handful of times. J is TRBJ2-7 and V is TRBV6-5; tentatively, D is TRBD1 (5 bases). Trimming stripped 2 bases from V and 4 bases from J, with 9 bases between. Germline V gives CDR1 MNHEY, CDR2 SVGAGI. The CDR3 is 13 amino acids. In DNA, the CDR3 is TGTGCCAGCAGTTACCAGACAGAGTACGAGCAGTACTTC. The encoded protein is CASSYQTEYEQYF.

This clone was detected a few times. The chain recombines TRBV19 with TRBJ1-4; D unclear. The CDR3 covers 14 residues. In germline, CDR1 is LNHDA, CDR2 SQIVND (reference sequence). Trimming pared 7 bases from V and 0 bases from J, leaving 9 bases between. The CDR3: CASNLAATNEKLFF. DNA of the CDR3: TGTGCCAGTAACCTAGCTGCAACTAATGAAAAACTGTTTTTT.

The rearrangement uses TRBV27 and TRBJ2-3, with 8 bases identical to TRBD2. Per germline, CDR1 MNHEY and CDR2 SMNVEV (reference sequence). V was pared by 1 base and J by 0 bases, with 3 bases of the junction left unmatched. The CDR3 loop spans 16 amino acids. CDR3 DNA: TGTGCCAGCAGTTTATTACTAGCGGCTAGCACAGATACGCAGTATTTT. Its translation: CASSLLLAASTDTQYF.

This chain connects TRBV29-1 to TRBJ1-1, with D possibly matching TRBD1 (6 bases). CDR3 length: 12 residues. V dropped 6 bases and J dropped 5 bases, with 13 bases sitting between them. Germline lookup yields CDR1 SQVTM and CDR2 ANQGSEA. This CDR3 reads CSVKGGLTEAFF. CDR3 in DNA: TGCAGCGTGAAGGGGGGGCTGACTGAAGCTTTCTTT.

The rearrangement joins TRBV9 to TRBJ2-2, with D perhaps matching TRBD2 (5 bases). Germline V gives CDR1 SGDLS, CDR2 YYNGEE. This CDR3 region has 13 residues. Trimming shortened V by 0 bases and J by 7 bases, and 7 bases separated the two germline ends. The CDR3 is CASSVEGSGELFF. Here the CDR3 DNA reads TGTGCCAGCAGCGTAGAAGGGAGCGGGGAGCTGTTTTTT. The full variable domain, with the rest looked up from reference TRBV9 and TRBJ2-2, is DSGVTQTPKHLITATGQRVTLRCSPRSGDLSVYWYQQSLDQGLQFLIQYYNGEERAKGNILERFSAQQFPDLHSELNLSSLELGDSALYFCASSVEGSGELFFGEGSRLTVL.

The rearrangement joins TRBV5-1 to TRBJ1-5, with D possibly being TRBD1 (6 bases). V was clipped by 4 bases and J by 0 bases, with 11 bases between them. Germline V gene lookup returns CDR1 SGHRS and CDR2 YFSETQ. The CDR3 covers 15 residues. The CDR3 reads CASSEQGYSNQPQHF. The CDR3 nucleotides read TGCGCCAGCAGCGAACAGGGTTATAGCAATCAGCCCCAGCATTTT. Drawing the rest from reference TRBV5-1 and TRBJ1-5, the complete variable domain is KAGVTQTPRYLIKTRGQQVTLSCSPISGHRSVSWYQQTPGQGLQFLFEYFSETQRNKGNFPGRFSGRQFSNSRSEMNVSTLELGDSALYLCASSEQGYSNQPQHFGDGTRLSIL.

This clone showed up just a few times. This chain joins TRBV6-1 and TRBJ2-7; 8 nucleotides align to TRBD2. CDR3 length: 14 amino acids. J gave up 0 bases and V 3 bases, and 1 base lay outside the gene matches. Germline loops: CDR1 MNHNS, CDR2 SASEGT. This CDR3 reads CASSEAGGSYEQYF. The CDR3, as DNA: TGTGCCAGCAGTGAGGCGGGGGGCTCCTACGAGCAGTACTTC.

The chain combines TRBV7-9 with TRBJ1-2, with a possible D match to TRBD1 (6 bases). This CDR3 comprises 19 residues. Germline V lookup: CDR1 SEHNR, CDR2 FQNEAQ (reference sequence). V lost 2 bases to trimming and J lost 4 bases, with 26 bases between them. The CDR3 coding sequence is TGTGCCAGCAGCTTACGTGGTGCAGGGGACCAATCTAAAGGCTATGGCTACACCTTC. This codes for CASSLRGAGDQSKGYGYTF. Full variable domain (remainder filled in from reference TRBV7-9 and TRBJ1-2): DTGVSQNPRHKITKRGQNVTFRCDPISEHNRLYWYRQTLGQGPEFLTYFQNEAQLEKSRLLSDRFSAERPKGSFSTLEIQRTEQGDSAMYLCASSLRGAGDQSKGYGYTFGSGTRLTVV.

V is TRBV4-3 and J is TRBJ2-3; D gene uncertain. This CDR3 has 15 amino acids. Trimming stripped 0 bases from V and 3 bases from J, with 10 bases between. Germline values: CDR1 LGHNA, CDR2 YSLEER. As DNA, the CDR3 is TGCGCCAGCAGCCAAGATCGAGGCAAAACAGATACGCAGTATTTT. It translates to CASSQDRGKTDTQYF.